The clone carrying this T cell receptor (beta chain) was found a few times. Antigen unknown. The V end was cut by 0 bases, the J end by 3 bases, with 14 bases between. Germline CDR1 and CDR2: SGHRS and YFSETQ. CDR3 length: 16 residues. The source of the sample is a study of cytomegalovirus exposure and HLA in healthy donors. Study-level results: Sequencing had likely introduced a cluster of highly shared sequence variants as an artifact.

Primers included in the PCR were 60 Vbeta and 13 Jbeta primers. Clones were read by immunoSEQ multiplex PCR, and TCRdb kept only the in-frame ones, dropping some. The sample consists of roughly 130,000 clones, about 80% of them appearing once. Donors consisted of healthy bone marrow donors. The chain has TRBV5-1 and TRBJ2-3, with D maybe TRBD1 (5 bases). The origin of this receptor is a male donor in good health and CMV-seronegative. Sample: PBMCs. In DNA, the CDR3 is TGCGCCAGCAGCTTGGTCTCAGGGCGGTTGACAGATACGCAGTATTTT. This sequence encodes CASSLVSGRLTDTQYF.